One and the same sample provided the 12 T cell receptor beta chains below, sequenced in a study of cytomegalovirus exposure and HLA in healthy donors (dated by TCRdb to 2017 to 2019). Library preparation was by the immunoSEQ multiplex PCR assay. For the multiplex PCR, a mixture combining 60 forward primers for TCR Vbeta segments and 13 reverse primers for TCR Jbeta segments was used. Here the immuneACCESS table is served through TCRdb, limited to in-frame sequences with V and J called. Missing clones are a known gap in these copies; in checked studies unresolved V genes cover under half, and the rest lacks a known reason. The sample table records roughly 100,000 clones; roughly 13% of these occur just once. Jointly, the top ten make up approximately 16% of the sample. The sample consisted of PBMCs. The receptors were gathered from a middle-aged man in good health and CMV-seropositive.

V usage is TRBV20-1 and J usage is TRBJ1-1; D is unresolved. Trimming cost V 6 bases and J 7 bases, with 12 bases left between them. Germline CDR1 reads DFQATT; CDR2 reads SNEGSKA (reference sequence). The length of the CDR3 is 11 residues. The CDR3 reads CSAPRLGEAFF. CDR3 bases: TGCAGTGCCCCCAGACTTGGTGAAGCTTTCTTT.

This clone was detected only a few times. CDR3 nucleotides: TGTGCCTGGGGCCCGGGGGGCAATCAGCCCCAGCATTTT. Amino acids: CAWGPGGNQPQHF. The chain combines TRBV30 with TRBJ1-5; a weak D match, TRBD1 (5 bases). Germline values: CDR1 GTSNPN, CDR2 SVGIG (reference sequence). V lost 5 bases to trimming and J lost 2 bases, with 10 bases between them. The CDR3 spans 13 residues.

The chain recombines TRBV27 with TRBJ2-7, with D possibly matching TRBD2 (6 bases). Trimming removed 5 bases from V and 4 bases from J, with 24 bases in between. This CDR3 is 17 amino acids long. Germline V CDR1 and CDR2: MNHEY, SMNVEV (reference sequence). CDR3 in DNA: TGTGCCAGCAGTCAGAACGTTAGGGACTCCATATCTTACGAGCAGTACTTC. Amino acids: CASSQNVRDSISYEQYF.

This clone has a handful of counts. The chain combines TRBV6-1 with TRBJ2-7; tentatively, D is TRBD1 (6 bases). This CDR3 is built from 13 residues. Germline loops: CDR1 MNHNS, CDR2 SASEGT. Between the trimmed V and J ends, which lost 3 bases and 2 bases, there was a span of 8 bases. CDR3 nucleotides: TGTGCCAGCAGTGAGGGACAAGCCTACGAGCAGTACTTC. This encodes CASSEGQAYEQYF.

This clone turned up a few times. The gene calls are TRBV9 and TRBJ2-7; 13 positions match TRBD2. Germline lookup yields CDR1 SGDLS and CDR2 YYNGEE. CDR3 length: 18 residues. Unmatched junction bases numbered 7, after V lost 0 bases and J lost 1 base. This chain's CDR3 is CASSVGETSGRLSYEQYF. DNA of the CDR3: TGTGCCAGCAGCGTAGGGGAGACTAGCGGGAGGTTATCCTACGAGCAGTACTTC.

This clone was seen a few times. In DNA, the CDR3 is TGTGCCAGCAGCGTGACTATAGGTGATTCCGGGGAGCTGTTTTTT. This sequence encodes CASSVTIGDSGELFF. This chain joins TRBV7-2 and TRBJ2-2, with D perhaps matching TRBD2 (5 bases). Germline CDR1 and CDR2: SGHTA and FQGNSA. V was cut by 5 bases and J by 6 bases, with 16 bases left in between. The CDR3 is 15 residues long.

This chain joins TRBV6-4 and TRBJ2-2; a possible D gene is TRBD1 (6 bases). Germline values: CDR1 MRHNA, CDR2 SNTAGT. Trimming took off 8 bases at V and 2 bases at J, with 9 bases between the two ends. This CDR3 region has 13 residues. CDR3 sequence: CASRDKNTGELFF. DNA for the CDR3: TGTGCCAGCCGGGACAAAAACACCGGGGAGCTGTTTTTT.

This chain uses TRBV6-1 with TRBJ2-2; TRBD2 agrees at 10 bases. Germline loops: CDR1 MNHNS, CDR2 SASEGT. The V gene end was trimmed by 8 bases and the J gene end by 8 bases; junction bases not matched to a gene: 8. This CDR3 is built from 14 residues. CDR3 coding DNA: TGTGCCAGCCGGCCTAGCGGGAGAACAGGGGAGCTGTTTTTT. This gives the protein CASRPSGRTGELFF.

The chain uses TRBV5-6 and TRBJ2-1, with D possibly matching TRBD2 (6 bases). This CDR3 comprises 13 residues. V gave up 4 bases and J gave up 14 bases, with 19 bases separating them. Germline V gene lookup returns CDR1 SGHDT and CDR2 YYEEEE. The CDR3 loop is CASSPGGSLVEFF. In nucleotides, the CDR3 is TGTGCCAGCAGCCCCGGGGGTTCTCTGGTGGAGTTCTTC.

This clone appeared a few times. The chain employs TRBV9 and TRBJ2-5; 9 nucleotides align to TRBD2. Looked up from germline, CDR1 is SGDLS and CDR2 is YYNGEE. V shed 0 bases and J 1 base; nucleotides not matched to a gene: 4. This CDR3 region has 16 residues. For the CDR3, the DNA is TGTGCCAGCAGCGTAGAGCCTAGCGGGATCCAAGAGACCCAGTACTTC. Residues: CASSVEPSGIQETQYF.

The chain couples TRBV27 to TRBJ2-5; D perhaps matches TRBD2 (5 bases). TRBJ2-7 matches the DNA end more closely, so the J call is doubtful. Germline loops: CDR1 MNHEY, CDR2 SMNVEV (reference sequence). The CDR3 is 14 residues long. The CDR3 sequence is CASSWARDSYEQYF. The CDR3 region has the DNA TGTGCCAGCAGTTGGGCTCGGGACTCCTACGAGCAGTACTTC.

The rearrangement joins TRBV7-9 to TRBJ1-1, with D unresolved. This CDR3 is built from 14 residues. V dropped 3 bases and J dropped 6 bases, with 14 bases sitting between them. Germline V CDR1 and CDR2: SEHNR, FQNEAQ (reference sequence). CDR3 residues: CASSFRSPPPEAFF. CDR3 DNA: TGTGCCAGCAGCTTTCGTAGTCCCCCCCCTGAAGCTTTCTTT. The full variable domain, in which reference TRBV7-9 and TRBJ1-1 provide the parts outside the CDR3, is DTGVSQNPRHKITKRGQNVTFRCDPISEHNRLYWYRQTLGQGPEFLTYFQNEAQLEKSRLLSDRFSAERPKGSFSTLEIQRTEQGDSAMYLCASSFRSPPPEAFFGQGTRLTVV.